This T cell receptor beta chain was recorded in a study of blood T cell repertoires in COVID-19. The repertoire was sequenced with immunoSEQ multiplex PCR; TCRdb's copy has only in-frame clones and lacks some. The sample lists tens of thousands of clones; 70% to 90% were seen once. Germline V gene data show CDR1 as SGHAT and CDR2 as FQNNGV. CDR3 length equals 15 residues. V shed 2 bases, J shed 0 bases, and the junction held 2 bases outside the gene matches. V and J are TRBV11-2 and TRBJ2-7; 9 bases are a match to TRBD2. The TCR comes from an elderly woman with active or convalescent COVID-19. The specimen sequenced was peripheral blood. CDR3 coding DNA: TGTGCCAGCAGCTTACGACTAGCGGACTCCTACGAGCAGTACTTC. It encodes CASSLRLADSYEQYF.